This TCR beta chain appears in the sequencing data of a study of cytomegalovirus exposure and HLA in healthy donors. Study findings and constraints: An analysis that came later showed most CMV-associated TCR beta chains appearing HLA-restricted. Generally TCR sequences proved uncommon, though certain public TCRs appeared in numerous donors. V- and J-gene trimming of TCR beta was linked (in a later analysis) to a missense DCLRE1C variant.

V lost 0 bases and J lost 8, with 9 bases in between. This CDR3 region has 13 residues. CDR1 and CDR2 from the germline V gene are SGHKS and YYEKEE (reference sequence). This clone was recorded only once. Antigen: not known. With 60 Vbeta and 13 Jbeta primers, the PCR was carried out. The data were produced by immunoSEQ multiplex PCR, yet TCRdb's version contains in-frame clones alone and is incomplete. The sample has fewer than 200,000 clones, approximately 81% seen once. The receptor's source is a woman between 18 and 29 years old in good health and CMV-seronegative. V usage is TRBV5-5 and J usage is TRBJ1-3, with D unresolved. The sequencing input was PBMCs. The CDR3 here is CASSLVGRDTIYF. CDR3 nucleotide sequence: TGTGCCAGCAGCTTGGTGGGCCGAGACACCATATATTTT.